These T cell receptor beta chains were read from a single sample in a study of T cell repertoires in cytomegalovirus infection. The antigens of these receptors remain unknown. TCRdb processed the reads anew with MiXCR; each CDR3 protein has one entry. The data contain more than 95,000 distinct CDR3 sequences, approximately 30% of them singletons. Sequenced material: CD8+ T cells from cultured PBMCs, taken from culture after CMV antigen stimulation. All receptors derive from a human donor in good health (CMV status not recorded). Some clones in this sample may be carry-over from other donors' samples. Both conserved end residues are part of each CDR3. Each record gives: clone size, J gene, V gene, D gene, CDR3 DNA, CDR3 protein. D genes are given only for firm matches. Size tells how often a clone was seen (once, few, many) or the class of an expanded clone, and some rows leave it out.

>-|TRBJ1-6|TRBV7-8|TRBD1
TGTGCCAGCAGCCCACGACAGGGGGCTCCCTATAATTCACCCCTCCACTTT
CASSPRQGAPYNSPLHF
>many|TRBJ1-5|TRBV7-8|-
TGTGCCAGCAGCAGCACGGGGGGGAACGGCAATCAGCCCCAGCATTTT
CASSSTGGNGNQPQHF
>-|TRBJ1-1|TRBV27|-
TGTGCCAGCAGCTCGGACAGCGGCACTGAAGCTTTCTTT
CASSSDSGTEAFF
>few|TRBJ1-1|TRBV2|TRBD1
TGTGCCAGCATAGACAGGGGGCTAGCTGAAGCTTTCTTT
CASIDRGLAEAFF
>-|TRBJ2-1|TRBV4-2|-
TGTGCCAGCAGCCAAGAGGGGGGACTGGTCTCCTACAATGAGCAGTTCTTC
CASSQEGGLVSYNEQFF
>few|TRBJ2-2|TRBV28|-
TGTGCCAGCAGGGGGGCGACCGGGGAGCTGTTTTTT
CASRGATGELFF
>-|TRBJ2-2|TRBV6-2/TRBV6-3|-
TGTGCCAGCAGTTATTCAGTTCAGGAGGGTACCCCTGCGAACACCGGGGAGCTGTTTTTT
CASSYSVQEGTPANTGELFF
>few|TRBJ2-2|TRBV7-6|-
TGTGCCAGCAGTCCCGTTGCGGCTCGGGCCGGGGAGCTGTTTTTT
CASSPVAARAGELFF
>few|TRBJ1-2|TRBV12-3/TRBV12-4|-
TGTGCCAGCAGTTTTGGGGGCGGGGCAGGCTCCTATGGCTACACCTTC
CASSFGGGAGSYGYTF
>few|TRBJ1-3|TRBV4-1|TRBD1
TGCGCCAGCAGCCAGACGGGGACAGGGGGCGGAAACACCATATATTTT
CASSQTGTGGGNTIYF
>-|TRBJ2-5|TRBV20-1|TRBD2
TGCAGTGCCCTTGCTCCGGCGGGGGGGCTAGAGACCCAGTACTTC
CSALAPAGGLETQYF
>-|TRBJ2-1|TRBV12-3/TRBV12-4|-
TGTGCCAGCAGTTCCGGACTAATCAATGAGCAGTTCTTC
CASSSGLINEQFF
>-|TRBJ2-3|TRBV6-1|TRBD2
TGTGCGAGCAGTGAACTAGCGGGGGCGCCAGATACGCAGTATTTT
CASSELAGAPDTQYF
>many|TRBJ1-6|TRBV7-2|-
TGTGCCAGCAGCCTCCGGGCAGGTCCCACGAGCTCCTATAATTCACCCCTCCACTTT
CASSLRAGPTSSYNSPLHF
>few|TRBJ2-2|TRBV28|-
TGTGCCAGCAAACCTCACAGGGTGGAGAACACCGGGGAGCTGTTTTTT
CASKPHRVENTGELFF
>-|TRBJ2-3|TRBV24-1|-
TGTGCCACCAGTGATCACCGGAGGGGGTCGGCCACAGATACGCAGTATTTT
CATSDHRRGSATDTQYF
>few|TRBJ2-3|TRBV11-2|-
TGTGCCAGCAGCTTCTGGGTTGCTAGCACAGATACGCAGTATTTT
CASSFWVASTDTQYF
>-|TRBJ2-3|TRBV7-9|-
TGTGCCAGCAGCACCGACAGGTTGGGGGAGAATACGCAGTATTTT
CASSTDRLGENTQYF
>many|TRBJ1-1|TRBV28|-
TGTGCCAGCACCCCCGCGGGGCACGGCACTGAAGCTTTCTTT
CASTPAGHGTEAFF
>-|TRBJ2-3|TRBV12-3/TRBV12-4|-
TGTGCCAGCAGTTTATACGGTTCTAGCACAGATACGCAGTATTTT
CASSLYGSSTDTQYF
>once|TRBJ2-3|TRBV9|-
TGTGCCAGCAGCGGAGACGTCGAGTTGTCCACAGATACGCAGTATTTT
CASSGDVELSTDTQYF
>few|TRBJ2-3|TRBV5-4|TRBD1
TGTGCCAGCAGCCCCGGGACAGAAGGTTCCGCAGATACGCAGTATTTT
CASSPGTEGSADTQYF
>few|TRBJ1-1|TRBV7-3|-
TGTGCCAGCAGCGCCCGGGCAAGAGGTGCGAACACTGAAGCTTTCTTT
CASSARARGANTEAFF
>-|TRBJ2-7|TRBV2|-
TGTGCCAGCACCGACGACAGCCGTAGACGGCAGTACTTC
CASTDDSRRRQYF
>few|TRBJ1-1|TRBV25-1|TRBD1
TGTGCCAGCAGTAACAGACAGGGGGCCAACACTGAAGCTTTCTTT
CASSNRQGANTEAFF
>-|TRBJ1-6|TRBV6-2/TRBV6-3|-
TGTGCCAGCAGAGAGGGAAATTCACCCCTCCACTTT
CASREGNSPLHF